One and the same sample provided the 13 T cell receptor beta chains below, sequenced in a study of tumor-infiltrating lymphocytes in primary liver carcinoma (dated by TCRdb to 2016 to 2017). The listed sequencing device is Illumina HiSeq 2500. Starting from 450 to 500 ng total RNA, TCRbeta-specific cDNA was produced by reverse transcription with a constant-region primer and ProtoScript II reverse transcriptase. Construction of the TCRbeta libraries relied on three nested rounds of multiplex PCR, following a slightly modified ARM-PCR procedure. Each of the first two PCR rounds ran for approximately 10 cycles using multiplex TRBV1-TRBV30 forward primers together with a Cbeta reverse primer. TCRdb reprocessed the public reads (quality trimming at Q25 with fastp, clone calling with MiXCR) and kept in-frame beta chains. Each entry is one CDR3 protein sequence, shown with its most common DNA and genes. The sample has hundreds of thousands of distinct CDR3 sequences on record, less than 75% of them singletons. The top ten constitute roughly 9% of the sample.

TRIzol reagent was used to extract blood RNA from unsorted whole blood, while the DNeasy Blood & Tissue kit provided the germline DNA. Sequencing used peripheral blood. These receptor sequences come from a man aged 40-49 years with primary liver carcinoma and hepatitis B virus infection.

This rearrangement joins TRBV5-8 to TRBJ2-1; 10 bases map to TRBD1. Germline V gene lookup returns CDR1 SGHTS and CDR2 YDEGEE. This CDR3 is built from 22 residues. V lost 1 base to trimming and J lost 5 bases; unmatched junction nucleotides: 24. CDR3 loop: CASSLFLRYGQGDRGEDNEQFF. CDR3 sequence (DNA): TGTGCCAGCAGCTTGTTCTTGCGTTACGGACAGGGGGATCGCGGGGAAGACAATGAGCAGTTCTTC.

This clonotype was recorded at least ten times. The genes are TRBV14 and TRBJ2-3; TRBD2 aligns across 7 bases. Trimming at V came to 6 bases and at J to 2 bases, leaving 8 bases not matched to a gene. CDR3 length: 15 residues. Germline V gene lookup returns CDR1 SGHDN and CDR2 FVKESK. CDR3 nucleotides: TGTGCCAGCAGTGTCACTAGCGATAACACAGATACGCAGTATTTT. It codes for CASSVTSDNTDTQYF.

The V gene is TRBV7-2, the J gene TRBJ1-1, with D perhaps matching TRBD1 (5 bases). CDR3 length equals 15 residues. Germline V lookup: CDR1 SGHTA, CDR2 FQGNSA. With 1 base removed from V and 1 base from J, the gap between germline ends came to 10 bases. In DNA form, the CDR3 reads TGTGCCAGCAGCTTAGATAAGGGGAAGAACACTGAAGCTTTCTTT. Translated: CASSLDKGKNTEAFF. The full variable domain, its missing parts supplied by reference TRBV7-2 and TRBJ1-1, is GAGVSQSPSNKVTEKGKDVELRCDPISGHTALYWYRQSLGQGLEFLIYFQGNSAPDKSGLPSDRFSAERTGGSVSTLTIQRTQQEDSAVYLCASSLDKGKNTEAFFGQGTRLTVV.

Remarks on this clonotype: A much larger clonotype is one base distant, so this may be a read error. This likely comes from a read error, as the CDR3 has no conserved phenylalanine or tryptophan at its end. The genes are TRBV6-2 or TRBV6-3 and TRBJ2-2; 7 bases map to TRBD1. Germline trimming cut 4 bases from V and 6 bases from J; bases unmatched to any gene: 8. The germline CDR1 and CDR2 sequences are MNHEY and SVGEGT. CDR3 size: 15 residues. The CDR3 DNA reads as TGTGCCAGCAGTTCTTTTCGACAGGGTGCCGGGGAGCTGTTTTCT. Translation gives CASSSFRQGAGELFS.

The genes are TRBV5-1 and TRBJ2-1; TRBD1 aligns across 7 bases. Trimming removed 3 bases from V and 2 bases from J; junction bases left unmatched: 5. Germline lookup yields CDR1 SGHRS and CDR2 YFSETQ. The length of the CDR3 is 15 residues. CDR3 region: CASSSVTGPYNEQFF. Written as DNA, the CDR3 is TGCGCCAGCAGCTCTGTGACAGGGCCCTACAATGAGCAGTTCTTC. The complete variable domain, with remaining parts taken from reference TRBV5-1 and TRBJ2-1, reads KAGVTQTPRYLIKTRGQQVTLSCSPISGHRSVSWYQQTPGQGLQFLFEYFSETQRNKGNFPGRFSGRQFSNSRSEMNVSTLELGDSALYLCASSSVTGPYNEQFFGPGTRLTVL.

Many counts were recorded for this clonotype. The chain is built from TRBV29-1 and TRBJ2-1; 9 bases line up with TRBD1. The CDR3 sequence is 13 residues long. CDR1 and CDR2 (germline): SQVTM, ANQGSEA. Trimming cost V 7 bases and J 7 bases; bases outside gene matches: 8. The CDR3 DNA reads as TGCAGCGCTCCGGGACAGGGCGTTAATGAGCAGTTCTTC. Its translation is CSAPGQGVNEQFF.

Comment on this clonotype: With a much larger clone just one base away, this may be a read error. The gene calls are TRBV6-1 and TRBJ1-1; 9 bases agree with TRBD1. The CDR3 runs 16 residues. Per the germline V gene, CDR1 is MNHNS and CDR2 is SASEGT. In DNA, the CDR3 is TGTGTCAGCAGTGGAACAGGGGGCCTCATGAACACTGAAGCTTTCTTT. Encoded protein: CVSSGTGGLMNTEAFF.

Turning to this clonotype: This may come from a read error, since a much larger clone is one base off. The rearrangement links TRBV10-2 to TRBJ2-7; D not certain. There are 12 residues in the CDR3. Per the germline V gene, CDR1 is WSHSY and CDR2 is SAAADI. V was trimmed by 8 bases and J by 5 bases, leaving 13 bases between them. In DNA form, the CDR3 reads TGCGCCAGCGAGGTCCGACCAAACGAGCAGTACTTC. This codes for CASEVRPNEQYF.

In this sample, this clonotype turned up once. Relative to the germline gene, one junction end is altered; a read error may explain this. The chain has TRBV6-1 and TRBJ1-5, with D possibly TRBD1 on 5 matching bases. Germline lookup yields CDR1 MNHNS and CDR2 SASEGT. The CDR3 totals 15 residues. In nucleotides, the CDR3 is TGTTCCAGCAGTCTCCGGGAGGGGTGGAATCAGCCCCAGCATTTT. Its translation: CSSSLREGWNQPQHF.

As concerns this clonotype: Possible read error: a much larger clone is one base away. V is TRBV10-3 and J is TRBJ2-6; D remains unclear. The CDR3 covers 17 residues. Germline V gives CDR1 ENHRY, CDR2 SYGVKD. CDR3 nucleotides: TGTGTCATCAGTGAAGGCACGGCAGACCCCAGTGCCAACGTCCTGACTTTC. Translated: CVISEGTADPSANVLTF.

In regard to this clonotype: A much larger clone lies one base from this, so it may be a read error. The rearrangement joins TRBV13 to TRBJ1-5; no firm D call. Per the germline V gene, CDR1 is PRHDT and CDR2 is FYEKMQ (reference sequence). The CDR3 sequence is 14 residues long. The CDR3 DNA sequence: TGTGCCAGCAGCTTAGGAGGGTCTCATCAGCACCAGCATTTT. It is translated as CASSLGGSHQHQHF.

This clonotype was observed a handful of times. The V gene is TRBV11-2, the J gene TRBJ2-2; D may be TRBD2 (5 bases). V was shortened by 6 bases and J by 0 bases, with 20 bases between the two germline ends. The CDR3 runs 18 residues. The germline V gene has CDR1 SGHAT and CDR2 FQNNGV. The CDR3 coding sequence is TGTGCCAGCAGTTCAAATCTACTAGTAAAGCCGAACACCGGGGAGCTGTTTTTT. This translates into CASSSNLLVKPNTGELFF.

To note about this clonotype: At one end the junction does not follow the germline gene, possibly because of a read error. The genes are TRBV11-1 and TRBJ2-2; a weak D match, TRBD2 (5 bases). The CDR3 contains 13 residues. The germline V gene has CDR1 SGHAT and CDR2 FQDESV (reference sequence). CDR3 loop: CASRLEETRELFF. CDR3 DNA sequence: TGTGCCAGCCGCTTGGAGGAAACCAGGGAGCTGTTTTTT.